A selection of T cell receptor beta chains follows, all from one sample in a study of T cells in Graves' hyperthyroidism and ophthalmopathy. TCRdb passed the multiplex PCR reads through MiXCR, listing each CDR3 protein once. Among 35,000 to 40,000 distinct CDR3 sequences listed, less than 50% were seen once. Sequencing was done on a sample of blood. The receptor set was obtained from a woman aged 45-65 years with Graves' hyperthyroidism that later progressed to Graves' ophthalmopathy. CDR3s include the opening cysteine and the closing phenylalanine or tryptophan. The order of the fields is V gene, J gene, D gene, clone size, CDR3 protein, CDR3 DNA. The D gene is left open where the match is weak. The size entry is marked missing in some rows and otherwise reads once, few, many or a size class.

V: TRBV7-9
J: TRBJ2-3
D: -
size: -
CDR3: CASSLKGGFFTDTQYF
DNA: TGTGCCAGCAGCTTAAAGGGGGGATTTTTCACAGATACGCAGTATTTT

V: TRBV11-1
J: TRBJ2-1
D: TRBD2
size: many
CDR3: CASSWGGSSYNEQFF
DNA: TGTGCCAGCAGCTGGGGGGGGAGCTCCTACAATGAGCAGTTCTTC

V: TRBV6-6
J: TRBJ1-5
D: -
size: many
CDR3: CASSQDTNQPQHF
DNA: TGTGCCAGCAGTCAGGATACAAATCAGCCCCAGCATTTT

V: TRBV3-1
J: TRBJ2-5
D: TRBD1
size: many
CDR3: CASSHPGQGQETQYF
DNA: TGTGCCAGCAGTCATCCGGGACAGGGACAAGAGACCCAGTACTTC

V: TRBV7-3
J: TRBJ2-2
D: TRBD1
size: -
CDR3: CASSLQGAGTGELFF
DNA: TGTGCCAGCAGCCTACAGGGGGCGGGCACCGGGGAGCTGTTTTTT

V: TRBV12-3/TRBV12-4
J: TRBJ1-5
D: -
size: -
CDR3: CASSFLGSETQHF
DNA: TGTGCCAGCAGTTTTCTGGGTTCAGAGACCCAGCATTTT

V: TRBV20-1
J: TRBJ2-7
D: TRBD2
size: -
CDR3: CSARTSGGYEQYF
DNA: TGCAGTGCTCGGACTAGCGGGGGCTACGAGCAGTACTTC

V: TRBV2
J: TRBJ2-1
D: -
size: -
CDR3: CASSEVEQFF
DNA: TGTGCCAGCAGTGAAGTTGAGCAGTTCTTC

V: TRBV6-1
J: TRBJ2-3
D: -
size: many
CDR3: CASSEARVEYTDTQYF
DNA: TGTGCCAGCAGTGAAGCGCGGGTAGAGTACACAGATACGCAGTATTTT

V: TRBV11-2
J: TRBJ2-7
D: -
size: many
CDR3: CASSLVFGSSYEQYF
DNA: TGTGCCAGCAGCTTAGTCTTCGGGAGCTCCTACGAGCAGTACTTC

V: TRBV19
J: TRBJ1-6
D: -
size: medium-sized
CDR3: CATSPGPSRSPLHF
DNA: TGTGCCACTTCGCCGGGACCCTCGCGTTCACCCCTCCACTTT

V: TRBV5-1
J: TRBJ2-1
D: TRBD2
size: many
CDR3: CASRSGARDEQFF
DNA: TGCGCCAGCAGGAGCGGGGCCAGGGATGAGCAGTTCTTC

V: TRBV12-3/TRBV12-4
J: TRBJ2-1
D: TRBD2
size: many
CDR3: CASSPGTSRGEQFF
DNA: TGTGCCAGCAGCCCCGGGACTAGTCGGGGTGAGCAGTTCTTC

V: TRBV7-3
J: TRBJ2-1
D: TRBD1
size: -
CDR3: CASSLSPNPGQGDNEQFF
DNA: TGTGCCAGCAGCTTAAGTCCTAATCCGGGACAGGGGGACAATGAGCAGTTCTTC

V: TRBV10-3
J: TRBJ1-1
D: -
size: many
CDR3: CAIRQTNTEAFF
DNA: TGTGCCATCAGGCAGACGAACACTGAAGCTTTCTTT

V: TRBV12-3/TRBV12-4
J: TRBJ2-3
D: -
size: -
CDR3: CASSSTGMGTDTQYF
DNA: TGTGCCAGCAGCTCTACAGGGATGGGCACAGATACGCAGTATTTT

V: TRBV6-6
J: TRBJ1-5
D: -
size: many
CDR3: CASSPGPSSNQPQHF
DNA: TGTGCCAGCAGCCCGGGGCCCAGCAGCAATCAGCCCCAGCATTTT

V: TRBV13
J: TRBJ2-2
D: TRBD1
size: -
CDR3: CASSPEAGTVNTGELFF
DNA: TGTGCCAGCAGCCCGGAAGCCGGGACAGTGAACACCGGGGAGCTGTTTTTT

V: TRBV2
J: TRBJ2-1
D: -
size: -
CDR3: CASRDNLNTEQFF
DNA: TGTGCCAGCAGGGACAACCTGAACACTGAGCAGTTCTTC

V: TRBV5-6
J: TRBJ2-1
D: TRBD1
size: many
CDR3: CASSSIAWTGINEQFF
DNA: TGTGCCAGCAGCTCAATTGCTTGGACAGGGATCAATGAGCAGTTCTTC

V: TRBV7-9
J: TRBJ2-3
D: -
size: -
CDR3: CASSSLILVTGTQYF
DNA: TGTGCCAGCAGCAGTCTTATTCTTGTCACGGGTACGCAGTATTTT

V: TRBV4-3
J: TRBJ2-7
D: TRBD1
size: once
CDR3: CASSQELLQGVWEQYF
DNA: TGCGCCAGCAGTCAAGAGCTCCTACAGGGGGTCTGGGAGCAGTACTTC

V: TRBV14
J: TRBJ2-3
D: TRBD1
size: -
CDR3: CACSPSRWDRGRADTQYF
DNA: TGTGCCTGCAGCCCCTCCCGCTGGGACAGGGGGCGGGCAGATACTCAGTATTTT

V: TRBV5-1
J: TRBJ2-7
D: -
size: many
CDR3: CASSFGRGYEQYF
DNA: TGCGCCAGCAGCTTTGGAAGGGGATACGAGCAGTACTTC

V: TRBV6-6
J: TRBJ2-1
D: -
size: -
CDR3: CASMIFPDNEQFF
DNA: TGTGCCAGCATGATTTTCCCCGATAATGAGCAGTTCTTC

V: TRBV4-2
J: TRBJ1-1
D: -
size: -
CDR3: CASSQSTGTTEALF
DNA: TGTGCCAGCAGCCAATCTACAGGGACCACTGAAGCTCTCTTT

V: TRBV5-1
J: TRBJ2-1
D: TRBD2
size: many
CDR3: CASSDAGTSGYIEQFF
DNA: TGCGCCAGCAGCGATGCCGGGACTAGCGGGTACATTGAGCAGTTCTTC

V: TRBV5-1
J: TRBJ2-3
D: TRBD1
size: many
CDR3: CASSQGTGKDTQYF
DNA: TGCGCCAGCAGCCAGGGGACAGGGAAAGATACGCAGTATTTT

V: TRBV2
J: TRBJ2-7
D: -
size: -
CDR3: CASKKTESSYEQYF
DNA: TGTGCCAGCAAGAAGACAGAAAGCTCCTACGAGCAGTACTTC

V: TRBV30
J: TRBJ2-7
D: -
size: many
CDR3: CAWSEGRLRQYF
DNA: TGTGCCTGGAGTGAGGGACGGCTGAGGCAGTACTTC

V: TRBV7-9
J: TRBJ1-5
D: TRBD1
size: -
CDR3: CASRLRGTGQPQHF
DNA: TGTGCCAGCAGACTGAGAGGGACAGGGCAGCCCCAGCATTTT

V: TRBV29-1
J: TRBJ2-7
D: TRBD2
size: once
CDR3: CSVPGLKSSYEQYF
DNA: TGCAGCGTCCCGGGACTAAAGAGCTCCTACGAGCAGTACTTC

V: TRBV5-1
J: TRBJ2-1
D: -
size: -
CDR3: CASSLGGGSYNEQFF
DNA: TGTGCCAGCAGCTTGGGGGGCGGGAGCTACAATGAGCAGTTCTTC

V: TRBV20-1
J: TRBJ2-5
D: -
size: -
CDR3: CSARSSGQEIQYF
DNA: TGCAGTGCTAGGAGTTCGGGGCAAGAGATCCAGTACTTC

V: TRBV12-3/TRBV12-4
J: TRBJ2-1
D: -
size: many
CDR3: CASRQTGMGGEQFF
DNA: TGTGCCAGCAGACAGACCGGGATGGGGGGTGAGCAGTTCTTC

V: TRBV4-1
J: TRBJ2-7
D: -
size: -
CDR3: CASSQVAGCGHEQYF
DNA: TGCGCCAGCAGCCAAGTCGCAGGGTGCGGGCACGAGCAGTACTTC

V: TRBV6-5
J: TRBJ1-2
D: -
size: -
CDR3: CTSSYDRSIYF
DNA: TGTACCAGCAGTTACGACCGATCAATCTACTTC

V: TRBV7-3
J: TRBJ1-2
D: -
size: -
CDR3: CASSQGTARNGFTF
DNA: TGTGCCAGCAGCCAAGGTACAGCCAGGAATGGCTTCACCTTC

V: TRBV12-3/TRBV12-4
J: TRBJ1-3
D: -
size: many
CDR3: CASSLAGGLRNTIYF
DNA: TGTGCCAGCAGTTTAGCGGGGGGCCTGAGGAACACCATATATTTT

V: TRBV20-1
J: TRBJ2-7
D: -
size: many
CDR3: CSARGPGRSLYEQYF
DNA: TGCAGTGCTAGAGGACCGGGCAGGTCCTTATACGAGCAGTACTTC

V: TRBV7-9
J: TRBJ1-2
D: -
size: -
CDR3: CASSQMQGVGYTF
DNA: TGTGCCAGCAGTCAAATGCAGGGAGTGGGCTACACCTTC

V: TRBV7-9
J: TRBJ1-4
D: -
size: many
CDR3: CASSRRDEKLFF
DNA: TGTGCCAGCAGCCGGCGGGATGAAAAACTGTTTTTT

V: TRBV20-1
J: TRBJ2-7
D: -
size: medium-sized
CDR3: CSASFPAGWGYEQYF
DNA: TGCAGTGCTTCCTTCCCGGCAGGGTGGGGTTACGAGCAGTACTTC

V: TRBV19
J: TRBJ1-5
D: -
size: medium-sized
CDR3: CASSDRYQHF
DNA: TGTGCCAGTAGCGACAGGTACCAGCATTTT

V: TRBV5-5
J: TRBJ2-7
D: -
size: -
CDR3: CARSGIGYEQYF
DNA: TGTGCTAGGAGCGGAATAGGATACGAGCAGTACTTC

V: TRBV7-6
J: TRBJ1-6
D: -
size: -
CDR3: CASSYGAGDGSPLHF
DNA: TGTGCCAGCAGCTACGGGGCAGGGGATGGTTCACCCCTCCACTTT

V: TRBV9
J: TRBJ1-1
D: -
size: many
CDR3: CASSVTGQNTEAFF
DNA: TGTGCCAGCAGCGTGACGGGACAGAACACTGAAGCTTTCTTT

V: TRBV18
J: TRBJ1-1
D: -
size: -
CDR3: CASSPPQPEAFF
DNA: TGTGCCAGCTCACCACCTCAACCGGAAGCTTTCTTT

V: TRBV20-1
J: TRBJ1-1
D: -
size: many
CDR3: CSAREGSMNTEAFF
DNA: TGCAGTGCTAGGGAGGGCAGCATGAACACTGAAGCTTTCTTT

V: TRBV24-1
J: TRBJ2-3
D: -
size: many
CDR3: CATSETGTPGTDTQYF
DNA: TGTGCCACCAGTGAAACCGGGACACCGGGAACAGATACGCAGTATTTT

V: TRBV20-1
J: TRBJ1-5
D: TRBD1
size: -
CDR3: CSATDRGGNQPQHF
DNA: TGCAGTGCCACGGACAGGGGAGGCAATCAGCCCCAGCATTTT

V: TRBV9
J: TRBJ2-1
D: TRBD2
size: once
CDR3: CASSVGGTRQFF
DNA: TGTGCCAGCAGCGTAGGGGGGACTAGGCAGTTCTTC

V: TRBV11-2
J: TRBJ2-2
D: -
size: once
CDR3: CASNKRIFRDANTGELFF
DNA: TGTGCCAGCAACAAACGCATCTTCCGAGACGCGAACACCGGGGAGCTGTTTTTT

V: TRBV20-1
J: TRBJ2-5
D: TRBD2
size: many
CDR3: CSAPQSGSGETQYF
DNA: TGCAGTGCCCCCCAAAGCGGGAGCGGAGAGACCCAGTACTTC

V: TRBV2
J: TRBJ2-7
D: -
size: many
CDR3: CASSRETGAYEQYF
DNA: TGTGCCAGCAGCCGAGAAACCGGGGCCTACGAGCAGTACTTC

V: TRBV5-4
J: TRBJ1-4
D: -
size: many
CDR3: CASSFGGGDRANEKLFF
DNA: TGTGCCAGCAGCTTCGGGGGGGGGGATCGGGCTAATGAAAAACTGTTTTTT

V: TRBV12-5
J: TRBJ1-2
D: -
size: -
CDR3: CASGTGFHGYTF
DNA: TGTGCTAGTGGGACAGGCTTCCATGGCTACACCTTC

V: TRBV4-1
J: TRBJ1-3
D: -
size: -
CDR3: CTSSWMDSSGNTIYF
DNA: TGCACCAGCAGCTGGATGGACAGCTCTGGGAACACCATATATTTT

V: TRBV29-1
J: TRBJ1-1
D: TRBD1
size: medium-sized
CDR3: CSGGQGAVTEAFF
DNA: TGCAGCGGGGGACAGGGGGCGGTCACTGAAGCTTTCTTT

V: TRBV5-1
J: TRBJ1-5
D: -
size: -
CDR3: CASSLSSPNHQPQHF
DNA: TGCGCCAGCAGCTTGTCGTCCCCAAACCATCAGCCCCAGCATTTT